The 24 T cell receptor beta chains given below trace back to one sample, sequenced in a study of T cell responses to AZD1222 COVID-19 vaccine. Produced via immunoSEQ multiplex PCR; TCRdb's table is partial and in-frame only. The sample includes roughly 140,000 clones, more than 90% seen only once; the top ten take about 1.4%. The material sequenced was peripheral blood, taken 28 days after the second AZD1222 dose. The receptors come from an adult who received the AZD1222 COVID-19 vaccine.

The chain's CDR3 is CASSRGTANTEAFF. The CDR3 nucleotides are TGTGCCAGCAGCCGTGGGACAGCCAACACTGAAGCTTTCTTT. This chain uses TRBV11-2 with TRBJ1-1, with 7 nucleotides matching TRBD1. Germline V lookup: CDR1 SGHAT, CDR2 FQNNGV. This CDR3 has 14 amino acids. V lost 5 bases and J lost 2; bases outside the gene matches: 5.

This clone was detected once. The chain couples TRBV4-1 to TRBJ1-4, with D perhaps matching TRBD1 (6 bases). Germline V gene lookup returns CDR1 MGHRA and CDR2 YSYEKL. Between the trimmed V and J ends, which lost 6 bases and 6 bases, there was a span of 17 bases. CDR3 length: 15 amino acids. CDR3 sequence: CASSQLQGLDEKLFF. Written as DNA, the CDR3 is TGCGCCAGCAGTCAACTACAGGGACTGGATGAAAAACTGTTTTTT.

V and J are TRBV7-8 and TRBJ1-4, with D unresolved. The CDR3 is 11 amino acids. Looked up from germline, CDR1 is SGHVS and CDR2 is FQNEAQ. Trimming left V 5 bases short and J 13 bases short, with 11 bases between. CDR3 region: CASSPDLTLFF. Written as DNA, the CDR3 is TGTGCCAGCAGCCCGGACCTGACACTGTTTTTT.

The chain couples TRBV28 to TRBJ1-2; no reliable D call. The CDR3 totals 16 residues. Germline values: CDR1 MDHEN, CDR2 SYDVKM. V was trimmed by 5 bases and J by 3 bases, leaving 19 bases between them. For the CDR3, the DNA is TGTGCCAGCAGTACCGTTACCGCGGGTGGCGACTATGGCTACACCTTC. As protein: CASSTVTAGGDYGYTF.

This clone was counted a few times. The V call is TRBV6-5, the J call TRBJ1-1; no firm D call. CDR1 MNHEY and CDR2 SVGAGI come from the germline V gene. Deletions cut 6 bases from V and 6 bases from J, with 17 bases between. The CDR3 loop spans 14 amino acids. CDR3 region: CASRGFGESAEAFF. The CDR3, as DNA: TGTGCCAGCAGGGGGTTTGGGGAAAGCGCTGAAGCTTTCTTT.

The chain couples TRBV7-3 to TRBJ2-2, with 9 nucleotides matching TRBD2. The CDR3 has 16 amino acids. With 0 bases clipped from V and 5 bases from J, the junction kept 4 bases outside the gene matches. Germline loops: CDR1 SGHTA, CDR2 FQGTGA. CDR3 in DNA: TGTGCCAGCAGCTTAACTAGCGGGAGTACTACCGGGGAGCTGTTTTTT. It encodes CASSLTSGSTTGELFF.

The rearrangement links TRBV19 to TRBJ1-6; D may be TRBD1 (5 bases). CDR1 LNHDA and CDR2 SQIVND come from the germline V gene (reference sequence). The CDR3 spans 15 residues. V gave up 0 bases and J gave up 6 bases, with 9 bases separating them. CDR3 loop: CASSIDGGTNSPLHF. CDR3 coding DNA: TGTGCCAGTAGTATAGATGGGGGGACTAATTCACCCCTCCACTTT.

The chain recombines TRBV19 with TRBJ1-1, with 7 bases lining up with TRBD1. After removal of 6 bases from V and 1 base from J, the junction contained 5 bases not matched to a gene. The germline gives CDR1 LNHDA, CDR2 SQIVND (reference sequence). This CDR3 comprises 14 residues. CDR3 sequence reads: CASRKQGKNTEAFF. CDR3 nucleotides: TGTGCCAGTAGAAAACAGGGGAAGAACACTGAAGCTTTCTTT.

As DNA, the CDR3 is TGTGCCAGCAGCGTCCAGGGATGGGAGCGGCGGGGTGGCTACACCTTC. It codes for CASSVQGWERRGGYTF. The gene calls are TRBV7-2 and TRBJ1-2; a weak D match, TRBD1 (5 bases). V lost 5 bases and J lost 7, with 23 bases in between. This CDR3 region has 16 residues. Looked up from germline, CDR1 is SGHTA and CDR2 is FQGNSA.

There are a few counts of this clone. The rearrangement uses TRBV5-6 and TRBJ2-1, with D perhaps TRBD2 (5 bases). The V and J ends lost 4 bases and 5 bases respectively, with 19 bases between them. The CDR3 is 16 residues long. The germline CDR1 and CDR2 sequences are SGHDT and YYEEEE. This CDR3 reads CASSIWTGLSNNEQFF. The CDR3 nucleotides are TGTGCCAGCAGCATCTGGACTGGATTATCTAACAATGAGCAGTTCTTC.

This sequence joins TRBV29-1 and TRBJ1-2; 7 nucleotides line up with TRBD1. The V segment lost 3 bases and the J segment 4 bases; nucleotides outside the gene matches: 11. CDR3 length equals 15 residues. In germline, CDR1 is SQVTM, CDR2 ANQGSEA. CDR3 nucleotide sequence: TGCAGCGTTGATTCAGGGGGATCCCCAAGCTATGGCTACACCTTC. Translated, it gives CSVDSGGSPSYGYTF.

This chain connects TRBV5-1 to TRBJ2-1; D gene ambiguous. Germline V gene sequence: CDR1 SGHRS, CDR2 YFSETQ. The CDR3 runs 11 residues. Trimming left V 4 bases short and J 7 bases short, with 6 bases between. The CDR3 DNA reads TGCGCCAGCAGCGAAGTAAATGAGCAGTTCTTC. Translated, it gives CASSEVNEQFF.

The CDR3 region has the DNA TGTGCCAGCAGTTACGGATTGCTTCGCGCCGGGGAGCTGTTTTTT. This codes for CASSYGLLRAGELFF. The chain has TRBV6-5 and TRBJ2-2, with unresolved D. Per germline, CDR1 MNHEY and CDR2 SVGAGI. The ends were cut back, 2 bases at V and 6 bases at J, with 13 bases in the middle. The CDR3 loop spans 15 amino acids.

The V and J genes are TRBV7-9 and TRBJ1-1, with D hard to call. Per germline, CDR1 SEHNR and CDR2 FQNEAQ (reference sequence). CDR3 size: 12 residues. V lost 4 bases to trimming and J lost 3 bases, with 6 bases between them. This CDR3 is CASSWGDTEAFF. CDR3 sequence (DNA): TGTGCCAGCAGCTGGGGTGACACTGAAGCTTTCTTT. The whole variable domain, filled in from reference TRBV7-9 and TRBJ1-1, reads DTGVSQNPRHKITKRGQNVTFRCDPISEHNRLYWYRQTLGQGPEFLTYFQNEAQLEKSRLLSDRFSAERPKGSFSTLEIQRTEQGDSAMYLCASSWGDTEAFFGQGTRLTVV.

V and J are TRBV28 and TRBJ2-3; no clear D. Trimming pared 3 bases from V and 0 bases from J, leaving 7 bases between. Germline V CDR1 and CDR2: MDHEN, SYDVKM. The CDR3 spans 14 residues. The CDR3, as DNA: TGTGCCAGCAGTTTGACACGGAGCACAGATACGCAGTATTTT. It is translated as CASSLTRSTDTQYF.

This chain links TRBV28 with TRBJ1-6, with D possibly TRBD1 on 5 matching bases. Deletions cut 2 bases from V and 13 bases from J, with 9 bases between. Germline CDR1 MDHEN, CDR2 SYDVKM. The CDR3 contains 12 residues. DNA of the CDR3: TGTGCCAGCAGTTTAGACAGTGGTCCCCTCCACTTT. Translation: CASSLDSGPLHF. Drawing the rest from reference TRBV28 and TRBJ1-6, the complete variable domain is DVKVTQSSRYLVKRTGEKVFLECVQDMDHENMFWYRQDPGLGLRLIYFSYDVKMKEKGDIPEGYSVSREKKERFSLILESASTNQTSMYLCASSLDSGPLHFGNGTRLTVT.

J is TRBJ2-7 and V is TRBV6-5; TRBD1 aligns across 7 bases. The CDR3 length is 14 residues. J was trimmed by 1 base and V by 7 bases; bases with no gene match: 7. Germline assignment: CDR1 MNHEY and CDR2 SVGAGI. The CDR3 here is CASIVIQGSYEQYF. CDR3 coding DNA: TGTGCCAGCATCGTTATACAGGGGTCCTACGAGCAGTACTTC.

The chain combines TRBV4-1 with TRBJ1-3; D is ambiguous. The CDR3 covers 15 residues. V lost 0 bases to trimming and J lost 4 bases, with 10 bases between them. The V gene's germline CDR1 is MGHRA and CDR2 YSYEKL. The CDR3: CASSQDSVLGNTIYF. The CDR3 DNA reads TGCGCCAGCAGCCAAGACAGCGTTTTAGGAAACACCATATATTTT.

The rearrangement uses TRBV28 and TRBJ2-3; D might be TRBD1 (6 bases). The germline CDR1 and CDR2 sequences are MDHEN and SYDVKM. This CDR3 has 15 residues. Trimming removed 6 bases at V and 2 bases at J, with 15 bases between. DNA of the CDR3: TGTGCCAGCAGCCCAAGCAGGGGCTACACAGATACGCAGTATTTT. Residues: CASSPSRGYTDTQYF.

The chain employs TRBV7-9 and TRBJ2-2; D is uncertain. The CDR3 is 13 residues long. The V end lost 1 base, the J end lost 5 bases, and 5 bases lay between the germline ends. Germline CDR1 SEHNR, CDR2 FQNEAQ (reference sequence). CDR3 bases: TGTGCCAGCAGCTTAGGGGGAACCGGGGAGCTGTTTTTT. It specifies CASSLGGTGELFF. Complete variable domain (other parts from reference TRBV7-9 and TRBJ2-2): DTGVSQNPRHKITKRGQNVTFRCDPISEHNRLYWYRQTLGQGPEFLTYFQNEAQLEKSRLLSDRFSAERPKGSFSTLEIQRTEQGDSAMYLCASSLGGTGELFFGEGSRLTVL.

In DNA, the CDR3 is TGTGCCAGCAGCGCGAGGGGGGGGGACCTAGCCTCCTACAATGAGCAGTTCTTC. Translating gives CASSARGGDLASYNEQFF. The chain has TRBV9 and TRBJ2-1, with D perhaps matching TRBD2 (7 bases). This CDR3 region has 18 residues. Germline CDR1 and CDR2: SGDLS and YYNGEE. V was cut by 3 bases and J by 0 bases, with 19 bases left in between.

Of note for this clone: The sample contains more than one DNA sequence encoding this CDR3. V is TRBV12-3 or TRBV12-4 and J is TRBJ1-1, with D uncertain. The CDR3 is 12 residues long. Trimming cost V 3 bases and J 5 bases, with 7 bases left between them. This CDR3 reads CASSFSGTEAFF. As DNA, the CDR3 is TGTGCCAGCAGTTTCTCGGGGACTGAAGCTTTCTTT.

The CDR3 here is CASSFGDLTIYF. The CDR3 bases are TGTGCCAGCAGCTTCGGGGATCTCACCATATATTTT. The V call is TRBV13, the J call TRBJ1-3; D gene uncertain. The CDR3 length is 12 residues. Between the trimmed V and J ends, which lost 3 bases and 9 bases, there was a span of 9 bases. Germline loops: CDR1 PRHDT, CDR2 FYEKMQ (reference sequence).

This sequence joins TRBV5-1 and TRBJ2-7; 7 bases match TRBD1. Trimming removed 1 base from V and 0 bases from J; junction bases left unmatched: 4. CDR1 SGHRS and CDR2 YFSETQ come from the germline V gene. The length of the CDR3 is 15 residues. The CDR3 bases are TGCGCCAGCAGCTTGAACAGGGGAGCCTCCTACGAGCAGTACTTC. It specifies CASSLNRGASYEQYF. Full variable domain (missing parts from reference TRBV5-1 and TRBJ2-7): KAGVTQTPRYLIKTRGQQVTLSCSPISGHRSVSWYQQTPGQGLQFLFEYFSETQRNKGNFPGRFSGRQFSNSRSEMNVSTLELGDSALYLCASSLNRGASYEQYFGPGTRLTVT.